This TCR beta chain originates from a study of blood T cell repertoires in COVID-19 (dated by TCRdb to 2018 to 2020). At the level of the whole study: Samples covering the acute and convalescent phases of COVID-19 were provided by collaborators in the United States, Italy and Spain. The material from the prospective study consisted of cDNA or gDNA derived from T cells, B-cell-depleted T cells, or PBMCs. The dataset comprised deeply sampled blood TCRbeta repertoires from subjects exposed to, actively infected with, or recovered from COVID-19. The repertoires were made available in a free public database intended to serve as a resource for research on the immune response to SARS-CoV-2. Samples were obtained from the ongoing ImmuneRACE study (first 160 participants) and from 1,200 or so subjects provided by 6 global collaborators. Nearly every sample came with metadata listing a de-identified subject ID, COVID-19 status, age in years and sex. Where available, HLA class I and class II types were obtained from metadata supplied by the sample provider rather than from assay-based typing. The full study reports these points: The quantity of clinical and demographic metadata differed by source and by participant and was supplied without curation.

About this clone itself: The target of this receptor is not known. The sample holds no much larger clone one base away, and base qualities are not on file.

TCRbeta CDR3 regions were amplified from genomic DNA using the immunoSEQ Assay, a bias-controlled multiplex PCR. As for the authors' bioinformatics: The number of nucleated cells in each sample was estimated by amplification of reference gene primers within the assay. To quantify the absolute abundance of each unique TCRbeta CDR3 rearrangement, sequence reads were collapsed and filtered. For each sample, productive Simpson clonality was calculated as the square root of Simpson's diversity index over productive rearrangements. The clones in this table, taken by TCRdb from immuneACCESS, are in-frame only. Not every clone is retained; where verified, under half of the shortfall comes from an unresolved V gene, and the cause of the rest is unknown. V, J and clone size derive from that table, while D and trimming were established from the DNA sequence. For this sample the table gives 450,000 or so clones, of which about 87% were detected only once. About 0.91% of the sample lies in the top ten.

In Seattle, one collaborating source enrolled patients while the infection was active and tracked those patients longitudinally over the course of disease. The collaborating institutions used their own protocols to collect whole blood in K2EDTA tubes. For TCRbeta analysis, collaborators shipped samples as frozen whole blood, isolated PBMCs, or DNA extracted from either of those sample types. The CDR3 sequence holds 18 residues, the cysteine and phenylalanine included. The DNA shown is the 54-base CDR3, in frame from base 1. CDR1 and CDR2 (LNHDA, SQIVND) derive from the germline V gene (reference sequence). Compared with germline, V lacks 5 bases and J lacks 0 bases; bases without a gene match: 10.

The sample comprised peripheral blood. The chain employs TRBV19 and TRBJ2-3; TRBD2 agrees with 11 junctional bases. This clonotype originated in a man aged 18 to 29 with COVID-19, enrolled during active disease. Here the CDR3 is given as CASSYSGRAPLSTDTQYF. The DNA is as follows: TGTGCCAGTAGTTATAGCGGGAGGGCCCCCCTAAGCACAGATACGCAGTATTTT.